One TCR beta chain is described in this entry. As yet, its antigen is unknown. The data are from a study of cytomegalovirus exposure and HLA in healthy donors. Study-level results: Reports indicated that the classifier achieved high specificity and sensitivity in diagnosing cytomegalovirus status. It was reported that TCR beta sequences correctly inferred the HLA-A and HLA-B alleles for most subjects.

All donors participated as healthy donors of bone marrow. Likely unrecorded immune exposures existed in these nominally healthy donors. Primers: 60 Vbeta forward and 13 Jbeta reverse. The protocol was immunoSEQ multiplex PCR, while the TCRdb copy is restricted to in-frame clones and leaves out a portion. Recorded here are fewer than 250,000 clones; the top ten clones represent approximately 1%. The sequence derives from a woman in her twenties or thirties in good health and CMV-seropositive. The sequenced sample consisted of PBMCs.

DNA of the CDR3: TGTGCCAGCAGCTTAGATGGACTAGCGGGAGTCGGCACAGATACGCAGTATTTT. This sequence encodes CASSLDGLAGVGTDTQYF. V and J are TRBV11-2 and TRBJ2-3; 13 nucleotides agree with TRBD2. V gave up 0 bases and J gave up 1 base; unmatched junction bases: 4. The CDR3 loop spans 18 amino acids. From germline, CDR1 is SGHAT and CDR2 FQNNGV.